This record looks at one T cell receptor (beta chain) sequence and its context. The sample is drawn from a study of blood T cell repertoires in COVID-19. About the study: The United States, Italy and Spain were the sources of the acute and convalescent COVID-19 samples. In each case, the material was cDNA or gDNA derived from T cells, B-cell-depleted T cells, or PBMCs.

Original analysis: The assay estimated nucleated cells by amplifying reference gene primers. Libraries were prepared by immunoSEQ multiplex PCR; TCRdb keeps only in-frame clonotypes and omits some of them. For V, J and clone size, that table is used; D and trimming come from the DNA. The sample yields approximately 81,000 clones, roughly 89% seen once. The sequence came from a woman in her fifties or sixties in a cohort sampled during active COVID-19. The material sequenced was peripheral blood.

The CDR3 region is CSAPDTFGYTF. The CDR3 nucleotides are TGCAGTGCCCCCGACACTTTCGGCTACACCTTC. The chain combines TRBV20-1 with TRBJ1-2; D gene uncertain. Germline V gene data show CDR1 as DFQATT and CDR2 as SNEGSKA (reference sequence). The V and J ends lost 6 bases and 8 bases respectively, with 13 bases between them. CDR3 length: 11 residues.